Below, 11 T cell receptor beta chains from the same sample are listed, as sequenced in a study of neurological immune-mediated disorders. This sample's time point: longitudinal time-point 1 (baseline). MiXCR, run by TCRdb on the 5' RACE reads, gives a single entry per CDR3 protein. The table includes about 60,000 distinct CDR3 sequences, roughly 10% detected once. The sequenced material came from PBMCs. The receptors derive from a male donor with HTLV-1-associated myelopathy (HAM/TSP).

This clonotype was observed at least ten times. CDR3 protein: CASSPRSPYEQYF. DNA of the CDR3: TGTGCCAGCTCACCACGATCCCCCTACGAGCAGTACTTC. This chain uses TRBV18 with TRBJ2-7; D not certain. Germline CDR1 KGHSH, CDR2 LQKENI. V lost 1 base to trimming and J lost 2 bases, with 6 bases between them. The CDR3 spans 13 residues.

The CDR3 nucleotides read TGCAGCGTTGAATCCCGGCGGCCCTACGAGCAGTACTTC. This sequence encodes CSVESRRPYEQYF. The genes are TRBV29-1 and TRBJ2-7; the D is unclear. The CDR3 runs 13 residues. V was trimmed by 2 bases and J by 2 bases, leaving 10 bases between them. Germline CDR1 reads SQVTM; CDR2 reads ANQGSEA.

This clonotype was recorded many times. This rearrangement joins TRBV3-1 to TRBJ2-5; D tentatively fits TRBD1 or TRBD2 (7 bases each). V was clipped by 7 bases and J by 4 bases, with 19 bases between them. The CDR3 is 15 residues long. The germline V gene encodes CDR1 LGHDT and CDR2 YNNKEL (reference sequence). In nucleotides, the CDR3 is TGTGCCAGCACCCTGACGACAGGGAGGGGAGAGACCCAGTACTTC. Translating it yields CASTLTTGRGETQYF.

This clonotype was counted ten times or more. The chain employs TRBV5-1 and TRBJ2-7; 7 positions match TRBD1. CDR1 and CDR2 from the germline V gene are SGHRS and YFSETQ. The CDR3 covers 14 residues. Germline trimming cut 4 bases from V and 6 bases from J; bases unmatched to any gene: 10. CDR3 residues: CASSPDRPSGEQYF. The DNA of the CDR3 is TGCGCCAGCAGCCCGGACAGGCCCTCCGGCGAGCAGTACTTC.

Many counts were recorded for this clonotype. The V call is TRBV10-2, the J call TRBJ2-7; 10 bases map to TRBD2. This CDR3 has 16 residues. CDR1 and CDR2 (germline): WSHSY, SAAADI. J gave up 4 bases and V 0 bases, and 6 bases lay outside the gene matches. The CDR3 region is CASSESLLAGLYEQYF. The CDR3 DNA reads as TGCGCCAGCAGTGAGTCGTTACTAGCGGGGTTGTACGAGCAGTACTTC.

This clonotype was recorded at least ten times. The J gene is TRBJ2-7, the V gene TRBV25-1; D not certain. The CDR3 length is 12 residues. V was trimmed by 3 bases and J by 2 bases, leaving 5 bases between them. Germline CDR1 reads MGHDK; CDR2 reads SYGVNS. The CDR3: CASSDLTYEQYF. The CDR3 region has the DNA TGTGCCAGCAGTGATCTAACCTACGAGCAGTACTTC.

This clonotype was seen more than once but under ten times. The rearrangement uses TRBV28 and TRBJ2-2; 8 positions match TRBD2. Looked up from germline, CDR1 is MDHEN and CDR2 is SYDVKM. This CDR3 has 14 residues. The junction had 4 bases not matched to a gene; V was cut back by 6 bases and J by 4 bases. CDR3 sequence reads: CASRPGGATGELFF. The CDR3 nucleotides are TGTGCCAGCAGACCGGGGGGGGCCACCGGGGAGCTGTTTTTT.

This clonotype was counted many times. The V gene is TRBV14, the J gene TRBJ2-1; D ambiguous. V lost 2 bases, J lost 10 bases, and 15 bases lay in between. CDR1 and CDR2 from the germline V gene are SGHDN and FVKESK. CDR3 length equals 14 residues. CDR3 DNA sequence: TGTGCCAGCAGCCAAACCTCTAACCCAATCGAGCAGTTCTTC. It translates to CASSQTSNPIEQFF. The full variable domain, with the rest looked up from reference TRBV14 and TRBJ2-1, is EAGVTQFPSHSVIEKGQTVTLRCDPISGHDNLYWYRRVMGKEIKFLLHFVKESKQDESGMPNNRFLAERTGGTYSTLKVQPAELEDSGVYFCASSQTSNPIEQFFGPGTRLTVL.

The V call is TRBV29-1, the J call TRBJ2-1; possibly TRBD2 for D (7 bases). The CDR3 extends over 14 amino acids. CDR1 and CDR2 (germline): SQVTM, ANQGSEA. The V gene lost 4 bases and the J gene lost 9 bases, with 19 bases spanning the gap. The chain's CDR3 is CSVGEGGESSEQFF. The CDR3, as DNA: TGCAGCGTTGGGGAGGGGGGGGAGTCTAGTGAGCAGTTCTTC.

This clonotype was detected many times. The chain employs TRBV12-3 or TRBV12-4 and TRBJ1-4, with D perhaps TRBD1 (5 bases). The V end was cut by 5 bases, the J end by 1 base, with 8 bases between. CDR3 length: 14 residues. CDR3 nucleotides: TGTGCCAGCAGTCGGGGGGGAACTAATGAAAAACTGTTTTTT. Its protein product is CASSRGGTNEKLFF.

This clonotype appeared many times. The CDR3, as DNA: TGTGCCAGCAGCGGATGGCGGGGGTCCTACGAGCAGTACTTC. Its translation: CASSGWRGSYEQYF. The chain carries TRBV11-2 and TRBJ2-7; TRBD2 matches at 7 bases. CDR1 and CDR2 from the germline V gene are SGHAT and FQNNGV. V lost 5 bases and J lost 1; bases outside the gene matches: 5. CDR3 length: 14 amino acids. The full variable domain, completed using reference TRBV11-2 and TRBJ2-7, is EAGVAQSPRYKIIEKRQSVAFWCNPISGHATLYWYQQILGQGPKLLIQFQNNGVVDDSQLPKDRFSAERLKGVDSTLKIQPAKLEDSAVYLCASSGWRGSYEQYFGPGTRLTVT.